Presented here are 16 T cell receptor beta chains from one specimen sequenced in a study of molecular identifiers for immune sequencing clone quantification. TCRdb re-derived calls from the PCR reads in MiXCR, one entry per CDR3 protein. The table has 100,000 or so distinct CDR3 sequences, 21% seen once. The sample was naive CD8+ T cells from blood, with Jurkat cell RNA spiked in. Subset defined: FACS-sorted CD8+CD4-CCR7+CD45RA+ naive T cells. The receptor set was obtained from a human donor in good health. Some libraries in this study had Jurkat cell RNA spiked in.

This clonotype was found many times. The J gene is TRBJ1-5, the V gene TRBV6-2 or TRBV6-3; no clear D gene. This CDR3 is 15 amino acids long. V shed 4 bases and J shed 0 bases, with 10 bases lying between them. Germline V lookup: CDR1 MNHEY, CDR2 SVGEGT. The chain's CDR3 is CASSSLQYSNQPQHF. The CDR3 nucleotides are TGTGCCAGCAGTTCGCTACAGTATAGCAATCAGCCCCAGCATTTT.

The J gene is TRBJ2-3, the V gene TRBV7-9, with 7 nucleotides matching TRBD1. Germline V lookup: CDR1 SEHNR, CDR2 FQNEAQ (reference sequence). This CDR3 spans 16 amino acids. Unmatched junction bases numbered 7, after V lost 4 bases and J lost 0 bases. CDR3 sequence: CASSWNRGYSTDTQYF. CDR3 DNA: TGTGCCAGCAGCTGGAACAGGGGCTATAGCACAGATACGCAGTATTTT. Complete variable domain (other parts from reference TRBV7-9 and TRBJ2-3): DTGVSQNPRHKITKRGQNVTFRCDPISEHNRLYWYRQTLGQGPEFLTYFQNEAQLEKSRLLSDRFSAERPKGSFSTLEIQRTEQGDSAMYLCASSWNRGYSTDTQYFGPGTRLTVL.

This clonotype came up a few times. The V and J genes are TRBV2 and TRBJ2-2, with 14 bases fitting TRBD2. The CDR3 consists of 17 residues. Per the germline V gene, CDR1 is SNHLY and CDR2 is FYNNEI. The V and J ends lost 10 bases and 3 bases, in that order; junction bases with no gene match: 10. CDR3: CATPGTSGSGDTGELFF. In nucleotides, the CDR3 is TGTGCCACCCCCGGGACTAGCGGGAGCGGTGACACCGGGGAGCTGTTTTTT. Supplemented by reference TRBV2 and TRBJ2-2, the full variable domain reads EPEVTQTPSHQVTQMGQEVILRCVPISNHLYFYWYRQILGQKVEFLVSFYNNEISEKSEIFDDQFSVERPDGSNFTLKIRSTKLEDSAMYFCATPGTSGSGDTGELFFGEGSRLTVL.

In this sample, this clonotype turned up a few times. This chain joins TRBV9 and TRBJ1-1, with TRBD1 matching over 9 bases. The J segment lost 2 bases and the V segment lost 0 bases, leaving 2 bases of the junction unmatched. The germline CDR1 and CDR2 sequences are SGDLS and YYNGEE. The CDR3 totals 15 residues. CDR3 sequence reads: CASSVATGGNTEAFF. The CDR3 nucleotides are TGTGCCAGCAGCGTAGCAACAGGGGGCAACACTGAAGCTTTCTTT.

Turning to this clonotype: A read error is possible here, since a much larger clone lies one base away. The rearrangement uses TRBV6-2 or TRBV6-3 and TRBJ2-7; no clear D. The CDR3 sequence is 10 residues long. Trimming took 7 bases from V and 9 from J, leaving 10 bases between them. Germline assignment: CDR1 MNHEY and CDR2 SVGEGT. The CDR3 region has the DNA TGTGCCAGCACATGGTGCGGGCAGTACTTC. Amino acids: CASTWCGQYF.

The chain joins TRBV5-6 to TRBJ2-7; TRBD2 matches at 7 bases. J was trimmed by 7 bases and V by 0 bases; bases with no gene match: 7. Germline CDR1 reads SGHDT; CDR2 reads YYEEEE. There are 14 residues in the CDR3. CDR3 nucleotide sequence: TGTGCCAGCAGCTTGGGGCTACCCGGGGGGGAGCAGTACTTC. Its translation: CASSLGLPGGEQYF.

A note on this clonotype: A read error may be the cause here, since a much bigger clone is one base away. This rearrangement joins TRBV4-1 to TRBJ1-4; no clear D gene. The CDR3 is made up of 13 amino acids. Trimming removed 8 bases at V and 5 bases at J, with 12 bases between. The V gene's germline CDR1 is MGHRA and CDR2 YSYEKL. This CDR3 is CASGDGENEKLFF. The CDR3, as DNA: TGCGCCAGCGGCGACGGGGAGAATGAAAAACTGTTTTTT.

This clonotype was counted many times. The gene calls are TRBV4-3 and TRBJ1-1, with D perhaps TRBD1 (6 bases). This CDR3 is built from 15 residues. From germline, CDR1 is LGHNA and CDR2 YSLEER. V was trimmed by 1 base and J by 3 bases, leaving 12 bases between them. This chain's CDR3 is CASSQAARGYTEAFF. CDR3 in DNA: TGCGCCAGCAGCCAAGCCGCCAGGGGATACACTGAAGCTTTCTTT.

A note on this clonotype: A much bigger clone sits one base away, suggesting this may be a read error. V and J are TRBV13 and TRBJ2-3; D not resolved. The germline CDR1 and CDR2 sequences are PRHDT and FYEKMQ (reference sequence). V was cut by 8 bases and J by 3 bases, with 18 bases left in between. The CDR3 extends over 15 amino acids. CDR3 DNA sequence: TGTGCCAGCGGCCCCGCAAGGCCTACAACAGATACGCAGTATTTT. It encodes CASGPARPTTDTQYF.

In this sample, this clonotype turned up many times. The chain recombines TRBV12-3 or TRBV12-4 with TRBJ2-2; 10 nucleotides align to TRBD1. The CDR3 runs to 16 residues. The junction had 15 bases not matched to a gene; V was cut back by 8 bases and J by 9 bases. The CDR3 nucleotides are TGTGCCAGCGACTCTAGGGACAGGGGACATCCGAGGGAGCTGTTTTTT. Its translation is CASDSRDRGHPRELFF.

With respect to this clonotype: This sequence may be a read error, since a much larger clone differs from it by one base. The gene calls are TRBV30 and TRBJ2-7; D possibly corresponds to TRBD2 (5 bases). Near its end, the DNA agrees better with TRBJ2-1, so the J call may be wrong. The CDR3 spans 14 residues. Germline V CDR1 and CDR2: GTSNPN, SVGIG (reference sequence). DNA for the CDR3: TGTGCCTGGATCCGAGGGAAAATCTCCTACGAGCAGTTCTTC. This codes for CAWIRGKISYEQFF.

As to this clonotype: An end of the junction does not agree with germline; a read error may underlie this. The chain links TRBV4-1 to TRBJ2-7; 8 bases are a match to TRBD2. Germline V lookup: CDR1 MGHRA, CDR2 YSYEKL. The CDR3 is made up of 15 amino acids. DNA of the CDR3: TGCGCCGGCAGCCAAGTGCGGGGGGCGCATTACGAGCAGTACTTC. Translating gives CAGSQVRGAHYEQYF.

Many counts were recorded for this clonotype. This rearrangement joins TRBV4-3 to TRBJ1-1; no reliable D call. Germline assignment: CDR1 LGHNA and CDR2 YSLEER. V was trimmed by 0 bases and J by 0 bases, leaving 5 bases between them. The CDR3 is 14 amino acids. The CDR3 nucleotides are TGCGCCAGCAGCCAAGATTTCATGAACACTGAAGCTTTCTTT. It codes for CASSQDFMNTEAFF.

This clonotype was found a few times. This rearrangement joins TRBV30 to TRBJ2-1, with TRBD2 matching 10 bases. CDR1 and CDR2 (germline): GTSNPN, SVGIG (reference sequence). The CDR3 extends over 18 amino acids. The trim removed 1 base at V and 6 bases at J, leaving 15 bases unmatched. The CDR3 reads CAWSASPGRLAGFNEQFF. CDR3 nucleotide sequence: TGTGCCTGGAGTGCCTCACCTGGGAGACTAGCGGGTTTCAATGAGCAGTTCTTC.

With respect to this clonotype: At one boundary the junction diverges from the germline segment, which might be a read error. The chain recombines TRBV20-1 with TRBJ2-7; 9 positions match TRBD1. The CDR3 is made up of 15 amino acids. The germline V gene encodes CDR1 DFQATT and CDR2 SNEGSKA (reference sequence). CDR3 sequence reads: CSARGGTGYSYERYF. The CDR3 nucleotides are TGCAGTGCTAGAGGAGGGACAGGGTACTCCTACGAGCGGTACTTC.

The chain couples TRBV4-3 to TRBJ2-4; 9 nucleotides match TRBD2. The CDR3 extends over 15 amino acids. Germline V gene lookup returns CDR1 LGHNA and CDR2 YSLEER. The ends lost 1 base at V and 3 bases at J; junction bases unmatched: 1. The CDR3: CASSQAAGGKNIQYF. As DNA, the CDR3 is TGCGCCAGCAGCCAAGCAGCGGGAGGCAAAAACATTCAGTACTTC.